Following are 25 T cell receptor beta chains from one sample sequenced in a study of T-cell reconstitution after alpha-beta-depleted transplantation in children. Unique molecular identifiers were incorporated when the TCRbeta library was constructed. MiXCR, run by TCRdb on the PCR reads, gives a single entry per CDR3 protein. The sample contains around 29,000 distinct CDR3 sequences, roughly 6% of which appear only once. The sample was PBMCs, mostly from graft donor cells, taken 180 days after TCRalphabeta/CD19-depleted stem cell transplant. Receptors originate from a male patient between 5 and 17 years old who had a stem cell transplant for acute myeloid leukemia, so the T cells may come from the graft donor.

The chain has TRBV6-2 or TRBV6-3 and TRBJ2-3, with TRBD2 matching 11 bases. Germline values: CDR1 MNHEY, CDR2 SVGEGT. V dropped 2 bases and J dropped 3; count of bases not matched to a gene: 4. The CDR3 is 16 residues long. CDR3: CASSYPSSGRTDTQYF. CDR3 sequence (DNA): TGTGCCAGCAGTTACCCCTCTAGCGGGAGGACAGATACGCAGTATTTT.

The V gene is TRBV4-2, the J gene TRBJ1-2; D is unclear. This CDR3 is 12 amino acids long. Germline V CDR1 and CDR2: LGHNA, YNFKEQ. V lost 4 bases and J 8 bases, leaving 11 bases between the germline ends. CDR3 amino acids: CASSLGLLGYTF. The CDR3 DNA reads as TGTGCCAGCAGCCTCGGGCTTTTGGGCTACACCTTC.

This clonotype has a count of ten or more. CDR3 sequence reads: CSAGGGRQETQYF. CDR3 DNA sequence: TGCAGTGCCGGGGGGGGAAGGCAAGAGACCCAGTACTTC. The V and J genes are TRBV20-1 and TRBJ2-5, with 8 bases identical to TRBD2. This CDR3 is built from 13 residues. V shed 6 bases, J shed 2 bases, and the junction held 5 bases outside the gene matches. Per germline, CDR1 DFQATT and CDR2 SNEGSKA (reference sequence).

This clonotype was observed at least ten times. CDR3 in DNA: TGTGCCACCCGATCATACGGGGGGGGAGAGAACAATGAGCAGTTCTTC. It translates to CATRSYGGGENNEQFF. V usage is TRBV24-1 and J usage is TRBJ2-1, with 8 nucleotides matching TRBD2. This CDR3 comprises 16 residues. Germline CDR1 and CDR2: KGHDR and SFDVKD. V shed 9 bases, J shed 5 bases, and the junction held 14 bases outside the gene matches.

The sample holds many counts of this clonotype. The V gene is TRBV6-1, the J gene TRBJ2-1; D may be TRBD1 (5 bases). CDR3 size: 13 residues. V lost 2 bases, J lost 9 bases, and 11 bases lay in between. Germline V CDR1 and CDR2: MNHNS, SASEGT. CDR3 in amino acids: CASSEYSQGEQFF. CDR3 coding DNA: TGTGCCAGCAGTGAATATAGCCAGGGTGAGCAGTTCTTC.

In this sample, this clonotype turned up once. Because the CDR3's place on the DNA is in doubt, the DNA is left out and the CDR3 is given as listed by TCRdb. This chain connects TRBV7-5 to TRBJ2-7; TRBD2 is taken as the D call from the table, unchecked against the DNA. TRBV7-5 constitutes a pseudogene. The CDR3 contains 20 residues when both ends are counted. CDR3 region: CISVPEVPFCLAGGPGEQYF.

This clonotype came up many times. The chain joins TRBV12-3 or TRBV12-4 to TRBJ1-6; D might be TRBD1 (5 bases). V was cut by 3 bases and J by 7 bases, with 10 bases left in between. This CDR3 region has 14 residues. CDR3 DNA sequence: TGTGCCAGCAGTTTCACAGGTGGCAATTCACCCCTCCACTTT. Translating it yields CASSFTGGNSPLHF.

This clonotype is categorized as medium-sized. The chain couples TRBV24-1 to TRBJ2-3; 14 bases are shared with TRBD2. V lost 6 bases, J lost 6 bases, and 13 bases stayed unmatched. CDR1 and CDR2 from the germline V gene are KGHDR and SFDVKD. The length of the CDR3 is 18 residues. CDR3 loop: CATSSRLAGGSPTDTQYF. For the CDR3, the DNA is TGTGCCACCAGTTCTCGACTAGCGGGGGGGTCACCGACGGATACGCAGTATTTT.

This clonotype was detected ten times or more. CDR3 bases: TGTGCCAGCAGCTTGCGGACGTTGGGGGGGGAGACCCAGTACTTC. Translation: CASSLRTLGGETQYF. The chain employs TRBV5-6 and TRBJ2-5; TRBD2 aligns across 7 bases. Germline V gene data show CDR1 as SGHDT and CDR2 as YYEEEE. The CDR3 consists of 15 residues. The V gene end was trimmed by 1 base and the J gene end by 5 bases; junction bases not matched to a gene: 8.

The sample holds many counts of this clonotype. The chain uses TRBV4-1 and TRBJ1-2, with D perhaps TRBD1 (6 bases). CDR3 size: 14 residues. Trimming took 0 bases from V and 8 from J, leaving 13 bases between them. The germline V gene has CDR1 MGHRA and CDR2 YSYEKL. Here the CDR3 DNA reads TGCGCCAGCAGCCAAGAAAGTGGGGGCCCAGGCTACACCTTC. This encodes CASSQESGGPGYTF.

The table lists this clonotype with many counts. The V call is TRBV29-1, the J call TRBJ1-2; possible D gene TRBD1, 5 bases. Germline V lookup: CDR1 SQVTM, CDR2 ANQGSEA. V lost 0 bases to trimming and J lost 8 bases, with 19 bases between them. This CDR3 spans 15 amino acids. This CDR3 reads CSVEERGRVLGGYTF. DNA for the CDR3: TGCAGCGTTGAAGAAAGGGGCAGGGTGCTAGGCGGCTACACCTTC.

This clonotype was picked up many times. The chain uses TRBV24-1 and TRBJ2-7; a weak D match, TRBD2 (6 bases). CDR3 length: 15 amino acids. Trimming pared 6 bases from V and 5 bases from J, leaving 19 bases between. Germline values: CDR1 KGHDR, CDR2 SFDVKD. The CDR3 protein is CATSYRQAGSNEQYF. CDR3 DNA: TGTGCCACCAGTTATCGGCAGGCGGGAAGCAACGAGCAGTACTTC.

In this sample, this clonotype turned up many times. The chain employs TRBV20-1 and TRBJ2-2; the D gene could be TRBD1 or TRBD2 (6 bases each). Looked up from germline, CDR1 is DFQATT and CDR2 is SNEGSKA (reference sequence). Trimming stripped 6 bases from V and 4 bases from J, with 21 bases between. The CDR3 covers 16 residues. In DNA form, the CDR3 reads TGCAGTGCCACCCGGGGGCAGGGACTTAGCACCGGGGAGCTGTTTTTT. It is translated as CSATRGQGLSTGELFF.

This clonotype came up many times. The chain employs TRBV12-5 and TRBJ2-5, with 7 bases matching TRBD1. Germline CDR1 reads LGHNT; CDR2 reads FRNRAP. V shed 4 bases, J shed 2 bases, and the junction held 7 bases outside the gene matches. The CDR3 contains 15 residues. The CDR3 DNA reads TGTGCTAGTGGTTATGGACAGGCCCTGCAAGAGACCCAGTACTTC. Translating it yields CASGYGQALQETQYF.

This clonotype was observed at least ten times. This chain joins TRBV5-5 and TRBJ2-7; D is ambiguous. There are 15 residues in the CDR3. The germline CDR1 and CDR2 sequences are SGHKS and YYEKEE (reference sequence). Trimming took 2 bases from V and 2 from J, leaving 14 bases between them. Written as DNA, the CDR3 is TGTGCCAGCAGCTTTTCTTGGACGTTAACCTACGAGCAGTACGTC. The encoded protein is CASSFSWTLTYEQYV.

This clonotype appeared many times. V gene TRBV20-1 combines with J gene TRBJ2-1; 9 nucleotides line up with TRBD2. The CDR3 totals 16 residues. Trimming at V came to 5 bases and at J to 2 bases, leaving 10 bases not matched to a gene. CDR1 and CDR2 from the germline V gene are DFQATT and SNEGSKA (reference sequence). The CDR3: CSALFIGGGAYNEQFF. In DNA form, the CDR3 reads TGCAGTGCTCTTTTTATAGGCGGGGGGGCCTACAATGAGCAGTTCTTC.

This clonotype was found many times. V usage is TRBV7-3 and J usage is TRBJ2-1; D ambiguous. V lost 2 bases and J 8 bases, leaving 19 bases between the germline ends. The germline CDR1 and CDR2 sequences are SGHTA and FQGTGA. The CDR3 loop spans 16 amino acids. This chain's CDR3 is CASSLSTLGQGYEQFF. The CDR3 nucleotides are TGTGCCAGCAGCTTATCTACACTGGGCCAAGGGTATGAGCAGTTCTTC.

This clonotype was observed many times. The J gene is TRBJ2-7, the V gene TRBV7-2; 7 bases line up with TRBD2. This CDR3 region has 15 residues. The germline CDR1 and CDR2 sequences are SGHTA and FQGNSA. The V segment lost 6 bases and the J segment 2 bases; nucleotides outside the gene matches: 10. CDR3 DNA sequence: TGTGCCAGCAGAAATAGGGGAGGGAACCCCTACGAGCAGTACTTC. Its protein is CASRNRGGNPYEQYF.

This clonotype is medium-sized in the sample. The genes are TRBV20-1 and TRBJ1-1, with 8 nucleotides matching TRBD1. The CDR3 consists of 14 residues. The ends lost 5 bases at V and 5 bases at J; junction bases unmatched: 10. Germline V gene lookup returns CDR1 DFQATT and CDR2 SNEGSKA (reference sequence). CDR3 sequence (DNA): TGCAGTGCTCGGACAGGGTCAAAAGAGACTGAAGCTTTCTTT. As protein: CSARTGSKETEAFF.

In this sample, this clonotype turned up many times. The genes are TRBV5-1 and TRBJ2-1, with TRBD2 matching over 8 bases. Per the germline V gene, CDR1 is SGHRS and CDR2 is YFSETQ. The CDR3 contains 15 residues. Germline trimming cut 2 bases from V and 7 bases from J; bases unmatched to any gene: 8. CDR3 residues: CASSFASGRGNEQFF. The DNA for the CDR3 is TGCGCCAGCAGCTTCGCTAGCGGGCGAGGGAATGAGCAGTTCTTC.

A few counts support this clonotype. The V and J genes are TRBV28 and TRBJ2-7; 10 bases align to TRBD2. This CDR3 contains 15 residues. V gave up 1 base and J gave up 7 bases; unmatched junction bases: 7. Looked up from germline, CDR1 is MDHEN and CDR2 is SYDVKM. The CDR3 region is CASSLSTLSGREQYF. For the CDR3, the DNA is TGTGCCAGCAGTTTATCCACACTTAGCGGGAGGGAGCAGTACTTC. The whole variable domain, filled in from reference TRBV28 and TRBJ2-7, reads DVKVTQSSRYLVKRTGEKVFLECVQDMDHENMFWYRQDPGLGLRLIYFSYDVKMKEKGDIPEGYSVSREKKERFSLILESASTNQTSMYLCASSLSTLSGREQYFGPGTRLTVT.

Relative to its sample, this clonotype is medium-sized. The chain couples TRBV20-1 to TRBJ2-1; 11 nucleotides align to TRBD2. The germline gives CDR1 DFQATT, CDR2 SNEGSKA (reference sequence). There are 14 residues in the CDR3. V gave up 5 bases and J gave up 5 bases; unmatched junction bases: 5. CDR3 sequence: CSASGTSGNNEQFF. CDR3 nucleotide sequence: TGCAGTGCTTCGGGGACTAGCGGCAACAATGAGCAGTTCTTC.

This clonotype was detected many times. The rearrangement joins TRBV5-1 to TRBJ1-3; D ambiguous. CDR1 SGHRS and CDR2 YFSETQ come from the germline V gene. The V end was cut by 0 bases, the J end by 0 bases, with 10 bases between. This CDR3 spans 16 amino acids. Here the CDR3 DNA reads TGCGCCAGCAGCTTGGTAGAGGCGAGCTCTGGAAACACCATATATTTT. Encoded protein: CASSLVEASSGNTIYF.

Many counts were recorded for this clonotype. The V gene is TRBV29-1, the J gene TRBJ1-6; D not certain. Germline assignment: CDR1 SQVTM and CDR2 ANQGSEA. V was shortened by 6 bases and J by 4 bases, with 10 bases between the two germline ends. The CDR3 extends over 13 amino acids. This CDR3 reads CSVLVGYNSPLHF. The DNA for the CDR3 is TGCAGCGTCCTGGTCGGGTATAATTCACCCCTCCACTTT.

This clonotype was seen repeatedly, ten times or more. The chain uses TRBV7-3 and TRBJ2-3; 8 bases are shared with TRBD2. With V trimmed by 1 base and J by 6 bases, 6 bases remained unmatched. The length of the CDR3 is 15 residues. The germline V gene encodes CDR1 SGHTA and CDR2 FQGTGA. Here the CDR3 DNA reads TGTGCCAGCAGCTTAAGTCCGGTAGCGGGGGATACGCAGTATTTT. Translated: CASSLSPVAGDTQYF.